The TCR beta chain under discussion was sequenced for a study of T cell changes during pregnancy in multiple sclerosis. Some clones are missing from TCRdb's copy, which holds only in-frame ones; the method was immunoSEQ multiplex PCR. The sample has tens of thousands of clones, over 80% seen once; the top ten hold under 2%. CDR3 length equals 15 residues. Trimming took off 2 bases at V and 7 bases at J, with 17 bases between the two ends. In germline, CDR1 is KGHSH, CDR2 LQKENI. The receptor was isolated from a female donor in good health, enrolled as a control in a pregnancy study. J is TRBJ1-1 and V is TRBV18; no clear D gene. Sequencing used peripheral blood, obtained in the third trimester of pregnancy. CDR3 in DNA: TGTGCCAGCTCACCAGGCATTAACGGGGTAGATGAAGCTTTCTTT. Protein: CASSPGINGVDEAFF.